This TCR beta chain appears in the sequencing data of a study of cytomegalovirus exposure and HLA in healthy donors. The PCR contained 60 Vbeta and 13 Jbeta primers. Produced via immunoSEQ multiplex PCR; TCRdb's table is partial and in-frame only. Of around 160,000 clones in the sample, around 86% were seen once. These donors, healthy bone marrow donors, were studied. The germline gives CDR1 MNHEY, CDR2 SMNVEV (reference sequence). This CDR3 has 13 amino acids. V was shortened by 5 bases and J by 3 bases, with 11 bases between the two germline ends. With respect to this clone: What it binds is unknown. The same CDR3 is also encoded by other DNA sequences in this sample.

The study's findings and limits: CMV serostatus stood as the only immune exposure information on hand. Investigators reported 150 to 200 TCR beta chains as tied to cytomegalovirus. Most sequenced TCRs were rare (though some public TCRs occurred in many donors).

The genes are TRBV27 and TRBJ2-7; TRBD1 might be the D (6 bases). The sample comprised PBMCs. The sequence was obtained from a human donor in good health. This CDR3 is CASSLFRGYEQYF. DNA of the CDR3: TGTGCCAGCAGTCTGTTCAGGGGCTACGAGCAGTACTTC.